This paragraph covers one T cell receptor beta chain sequence. Its antigen is unknown. Germline trimming cut 4 bases from V and 7 bases from J; bases unmatched to any gene: 10. Per germline, CDR1 SGHAT and CDR2 FQNNGV. The CDR3 loop spans 14 amino acids. The sample comes from a study of OX40 agonist ivuxolimab in advanced cancers. At the level of the study: People who had prior anti-PD-1, anti-PD-L1 or anti-CTLA-4 therapy could take part, and approximately 43% had some.

Notes on the study in general: The study found that CD8+ T cells averaged more expanded clones than CD4+.

On cycle 4 day 1 and cycle 7 day 1, as well as at baseline, blood was sampled. The data were produced by immunoSEQ multiplex PCR, yet TCRdb's version contains in-frame clones alone and is incomplete. Of 75,000 to 90,000 clones detected, 65% to 85% appear once; the ten largest clones hold about 7%. The receptor comes from an adult with an advanced solid tumor such as melanoma, head and neck, liver or kidney cancer. Sequences were derived from CD4+ or CD8+ T cells sorted from blood, sampled in a trial of the OX40 agonist ivuxolimab. The gene calls are TRBV11-2 and TRBJ2-7, with 7 bases aligning to TRBD2. The CDR3 reads CASSSRDYPWEQYF. The CDR3 DNA is TGTGCCAGCAGCTCCCGGGACTACCCGTGGGAGCAGTACTTC. Complete variable domain (other parts from reference TRBV11-2 and TRBJ2-7): EAGVAQSPRYKIIEKRQSVAFWCNPISGHATLYWYQQILGQGPKLLIQFQNNGVVDDSQLPKDRFSAERLKGVDSTLKIQPAKLEDSAVYLCASSSRDYPWEQYFGPGTRLTVT.